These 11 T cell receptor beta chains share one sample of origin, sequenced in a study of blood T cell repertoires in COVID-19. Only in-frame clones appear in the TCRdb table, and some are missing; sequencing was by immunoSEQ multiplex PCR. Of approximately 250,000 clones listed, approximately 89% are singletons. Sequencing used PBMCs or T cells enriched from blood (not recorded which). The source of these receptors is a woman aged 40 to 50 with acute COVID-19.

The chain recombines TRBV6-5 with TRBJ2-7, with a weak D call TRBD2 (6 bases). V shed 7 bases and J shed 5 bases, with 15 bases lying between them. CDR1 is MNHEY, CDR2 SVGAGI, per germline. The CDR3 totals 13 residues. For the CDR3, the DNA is TGTGCCAGCACTCCACCTGGGGGGAACGAGCAGTACTTC. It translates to CASTPPGGNEQYF.

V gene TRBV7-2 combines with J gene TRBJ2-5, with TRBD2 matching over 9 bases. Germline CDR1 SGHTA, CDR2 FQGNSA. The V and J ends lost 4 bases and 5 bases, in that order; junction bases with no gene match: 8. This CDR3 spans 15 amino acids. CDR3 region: CASSYSGRVSETQYF. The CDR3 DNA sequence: TGTGCCAGCAGCTATAGCGGGAGAGTAAGTGAGACCCAGTACTTC.

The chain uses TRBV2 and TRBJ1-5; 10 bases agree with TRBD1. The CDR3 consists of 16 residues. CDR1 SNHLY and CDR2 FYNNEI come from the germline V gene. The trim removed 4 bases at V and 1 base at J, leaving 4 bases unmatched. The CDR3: CASSGAGQGSNQPQHF. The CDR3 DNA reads TGTGCCAGCAGTGGGGCGGGACAGGGGAGCAATCAGCCCCAGCATTTT.

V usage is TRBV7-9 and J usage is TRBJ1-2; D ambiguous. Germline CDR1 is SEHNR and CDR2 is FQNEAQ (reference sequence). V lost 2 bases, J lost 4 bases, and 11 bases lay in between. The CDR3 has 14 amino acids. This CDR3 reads CASSLNVFSYGYTF. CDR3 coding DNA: TGTGCCAGCAGCTTAAACGTTTTTAGCTATGGCTACACCTTC.

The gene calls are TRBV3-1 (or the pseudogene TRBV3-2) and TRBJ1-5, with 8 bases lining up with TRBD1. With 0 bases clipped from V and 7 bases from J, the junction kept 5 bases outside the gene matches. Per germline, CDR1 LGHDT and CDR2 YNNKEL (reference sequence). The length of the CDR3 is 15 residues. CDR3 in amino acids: CASSQDQGAQQPQHF. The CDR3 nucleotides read TGTGCCAGCAGCCAAGATCAGGGGGCTCAACAGCCCCAGCATTTT.

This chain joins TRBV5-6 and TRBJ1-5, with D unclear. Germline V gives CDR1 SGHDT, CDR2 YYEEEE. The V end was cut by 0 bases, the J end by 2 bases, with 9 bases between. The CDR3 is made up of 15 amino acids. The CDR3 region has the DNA TGTGCCAGCAGCTTGGGTGGCACCGGCAATCAGCCCCAGCATTTT. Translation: CASSLGGTGNQPQHF. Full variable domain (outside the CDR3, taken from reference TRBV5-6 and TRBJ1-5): DAGVTQSPTHLIKTRGQQVTLRCSPKSGHDTVSWYQQALGQGPQFIFQYYEEEERQRGNFPDRFSGHQFPNYSSELNVNALLLGDSALYLCASSLGGTGNQPQHFGDGTRLSIL.

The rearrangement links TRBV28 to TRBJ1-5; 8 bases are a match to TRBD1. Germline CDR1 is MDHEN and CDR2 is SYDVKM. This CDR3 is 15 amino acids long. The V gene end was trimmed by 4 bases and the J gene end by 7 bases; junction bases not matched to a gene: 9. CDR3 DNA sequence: TGTGCCAGCAGTTCCGCAGGACAGGGTGGCCAGCCCCAGCATTTT. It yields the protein CASSSAGQGGQPQHF.

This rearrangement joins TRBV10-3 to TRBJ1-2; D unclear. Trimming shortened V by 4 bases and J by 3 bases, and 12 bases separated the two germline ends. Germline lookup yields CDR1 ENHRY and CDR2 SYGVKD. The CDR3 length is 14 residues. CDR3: CAISVGEMDYGYTF. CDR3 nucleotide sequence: TGTGCCATCAGTGTCGGGGAAATGGACTATGGCTACACCTTC.

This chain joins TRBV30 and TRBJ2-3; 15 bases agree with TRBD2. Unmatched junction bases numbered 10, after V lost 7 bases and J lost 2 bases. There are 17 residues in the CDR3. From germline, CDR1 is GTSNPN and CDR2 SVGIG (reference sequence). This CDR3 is CASGLAGGPGHTDTQYF. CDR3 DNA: TGTGCCTCTGGACTAGCGGGAGGGCCTGGACACACAGATACGCAGTATTTT.

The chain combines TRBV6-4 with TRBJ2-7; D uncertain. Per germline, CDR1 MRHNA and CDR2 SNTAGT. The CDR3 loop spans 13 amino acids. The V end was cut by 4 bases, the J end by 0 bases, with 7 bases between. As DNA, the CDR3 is TGTGCCAGCAGTGTGGCACCCTCCTACGAGCAGTACTTC. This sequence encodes CASSVAPSYEQYF.

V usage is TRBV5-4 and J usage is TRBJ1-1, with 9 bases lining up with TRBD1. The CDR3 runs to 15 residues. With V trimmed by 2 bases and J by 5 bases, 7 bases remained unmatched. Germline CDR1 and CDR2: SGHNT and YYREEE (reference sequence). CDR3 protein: CASSLGTGRKTEAFF. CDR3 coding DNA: TGTGCCAGCAGCTTAGGGACAGGGCGGAAAACTGAAGCTTTCTTT.